Below, one T cell receptor (beta chain) is given with its context. Its antigen remains unidentified. These data originate in a study of cytomegalovirus exposure and HLA in healthy donors. Study details: Genotyping of nearly 400 donors showed that around 85% belonged to the Caucasian-associated ancestry cluster. Study findings and constraints: In most subjects, TCR beta sequences reportedly gave accurate predictions of HLA-A and HLA-B alleles. Donor immune exposure was known only as CMV serostatus.

PCR primers comprised 60 Vbeta and 13 Jbeta primers. Sequencing used immunoSEQ multiplex PCR; TCRdb keeps in-frame clones, though not all of them. This sample yields more than 140,000 clones, of which around 82% are seen a single time; about 3.4% belongs to the top ten. This CDR3 comprises 13 residues. Trimming removed 3 bases from V and 0 bases from J, with 3 bases in between. CDR1 and CDR2 from the germline V gene are MNHEY and SMNVEV (reference sequence). The origin of this receptor is a man between 18 and 29 years old in good health and CMV-seropositive. This chain connects TRBV27 to TRBJ1-3, with no clear D. Sequencing was performed on PBMCs. The CDR3 DNA follows: TGTGCCAGCAGTTTCTACTCTGGAAACACCATATATTTT. It specifies CASSFYSGNTIYF.